This T cell receptor (beta chain) was sequenced during a study of somatic mutations in cytotoxic T cells in rheumatoid arthritis (dated by TCRdb to the late 2010s). In the study overall: Before any treatment started and right after they were diagnosed, patients gave peripheral blood samples (about 30 ml EDTA). A FACSAria II or Sony SH800 was used to flow-sort some V beta antibody-stained T-cell populations at nearly 100% purity, and TCRB sequencing was also done on sorted V beta1+ cells. The study asked whether expanded CD8+ T-cell clones in newly diagnosed, untreated rheumatoid arthritis carry somatic mutations, and used TCRB deep sequencing to characterize clonality. For 60 to 80 rheumatoid arthritis patients and 20 healthy controls, TCRB deep sequencing was carried out. Median age was essentially the same in the patient group and the control group.

This clone was seen only once. The antigen it binds to is not known. Per-nucleotide qualities are absent, and no much larger clonotype sits a single base away. At the DNA level, this CDR3 is encoded by other sequences in the same sample as well. Sequencing of TCRB CDR3 was done on genomic DNA with the immunoSEQ assay. The authors' pipeline ran thus. Only a few patient CD8+ clones larger than 1% matched published virus-specific TCRB sequences when compared against them. Analyses were restricted to productive TCRB rearrangements. Clonality was expressed as a Shannon entropy-based productive clonality index, with each clone defined by a unique TCRB CDR3 sequence. Repertoire overlap for a pair of samples was computed from each clone's template counts relative to total templates per sample. V-gene usage measured by flow cytometry correlated with TCRB sequencing V-gene usage, with a Spearman r of around 0.59. This immuneACCESS table, as held by TCRdb, lists in-frame sequences with V and J called but not all clones. Of the missing ones, under half trace to an unresolved V gene in checked studies; the others have no known cause. V and J calls and clone size are as listed in that table; D and trimming were resolved from the DNA. This sample lists approximately 21,000 clones; 78% were detected once. Of the sample, 11% falls within the top ten clones.

In the germline V gene (reference sequence), CDR1 corresponds to MNHEY and CDR2 to SMNVEV. The CDR3, from cysteine to phenylalanine, totals 16 residues. Only CDR3 DNA is held: 48 bases, read in frame from base 1. Trimming at the junction amounts to 3 bases on V and 0 bases on J, and the germline ends lie 11 bases apart. Positive magnetic bead selection on an AutoMACS was used to isolate CD4+ and CD8+ cells, with flow cytometry used to check purity. After a first flow cytometry screen using a TCR V beta antibody panel, clonal expansions were characterized through TCRB deep sequencing of sorted CD8+ fractions. Ficoll-Paque PLUS density gradient separation was used to isolate peripheral blood mononuclear cells. Using Nucleospin Tissue or Tissue XS kits, DNA was extracted from CD4-enriched, CD8-enriched or PBMC samples, with quantification by a Qubit 2.0 fluorometer. What the work shows at the level of the full study, not this receptor alone: An increase of CD8+ clonality with age was seen in patients (Spearman r ~ 0.47) but not in healthy controls. Several identical CD8+ TCRB sequences were found in both blood and synovial fluid, and in about an eighth of the 65 patients the largest CD8+ clone exceeded 20% of CD8+ cells. No adjustment for multiple comparisons was made for the slight TRBV07 underrepresentation in patients. The expanded CD8+ clones had unknown antigen targets, and not appearing in virus-specific databases did not rule out that they were virus-specific. CD8+ T-cell clonality did not differ significantly between rheumatoid arthritis patients and age-matched healthy controls.

Recombination linked TRBV27 to TRBJ2-2; no D segment can be confidently identified. The TCR comes from an adult with rheumatoid arthritis. Sequences were obtained from CD8+ T cells sorted from blood. The nucleotide sequence reads as follows: TGTGCCAGCAGTTTTATCGGATTCGCGAACACCGGGGAGCTGTTTTTT. It codes for CASSFIGFANTGELFF.